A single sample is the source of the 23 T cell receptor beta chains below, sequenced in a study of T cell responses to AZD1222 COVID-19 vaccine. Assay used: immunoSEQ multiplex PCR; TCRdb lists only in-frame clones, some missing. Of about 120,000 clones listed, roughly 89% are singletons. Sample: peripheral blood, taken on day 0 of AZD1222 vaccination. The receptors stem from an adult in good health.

As DNA, the CDR3 is TGTGCCAGCAACCCGACAGGGGGTGGTCAGCCCCAGCATTTT. Its translation is CASNPTGGGQPQHF. The genes are TRBV6-5 and TRBJ1-5, with 9 bases fitting TRBD1. Trimming removed 7 bases from V and 6 bases from J; junction bases left unmatched: 7. Germline-derived CDR1 and CDR2 are MNHEY and SVGAGI. CDR3 length: 14 residues.

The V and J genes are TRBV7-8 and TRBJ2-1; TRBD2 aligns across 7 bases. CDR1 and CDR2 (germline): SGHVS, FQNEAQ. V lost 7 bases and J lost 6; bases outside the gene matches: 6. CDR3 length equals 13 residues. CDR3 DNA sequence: TGTGCCAGCAACTCCGGGGGGACCAATGAGCAGTTCTTC. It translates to CASNSGGTNEQFF.

CDR3 amino acids: CASSPVAVRIYNEQFF. DNA of the CDR3: TGTGCCAGCAGCCCCGTGGCTGTCAGAATCTACAATGAGCAGTTCTTC. The chain is built from TRBV3-1 (or the pseudogene TRBV3-2) and TRBJ2-1; D gene unclear. V lost 4 bases and J lost 3, with 16 bases in between. The CDR3 sequence is 16 residues long. Germline loops: CDR1 LGHDT, CDR2 YNNKEL (reference sequence).

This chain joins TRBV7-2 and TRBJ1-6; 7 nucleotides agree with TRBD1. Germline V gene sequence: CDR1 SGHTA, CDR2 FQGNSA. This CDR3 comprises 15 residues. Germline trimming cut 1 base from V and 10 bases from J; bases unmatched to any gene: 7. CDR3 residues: CASSLEGTEGSPLHF. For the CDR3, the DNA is TGTGCCAGCAGCTTAGAAGGGACAGAAGGATCACCCCTCCACTTT.

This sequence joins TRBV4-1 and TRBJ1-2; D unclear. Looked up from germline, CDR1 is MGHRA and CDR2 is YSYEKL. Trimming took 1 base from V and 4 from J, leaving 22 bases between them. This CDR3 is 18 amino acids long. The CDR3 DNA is TGCGCCAGCAGCCAAGTAAGGTTTGGGTTCGACGGAGGCTATGGCTACACCTTC. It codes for CASSQVRFGFDGGYGYTF.

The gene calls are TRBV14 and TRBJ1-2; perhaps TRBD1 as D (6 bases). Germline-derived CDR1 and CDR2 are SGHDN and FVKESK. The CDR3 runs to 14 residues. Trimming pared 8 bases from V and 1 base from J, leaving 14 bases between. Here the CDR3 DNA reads TGTGCCAGCGCCAACCGGGACATTAACTATGGCTACACCTTC. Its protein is CASANRDINYGYTF. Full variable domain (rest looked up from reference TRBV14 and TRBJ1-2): EAGVTQFPSHSVIEKGQTVTLRCDPISGHDNLYWYRRVMGKEIKFLLHFVKESKQDESGMPNNRFLAERTGGTYSTLKVQPAELEDSGVYFCASANRDINYGYTFGSGTRLTVV.

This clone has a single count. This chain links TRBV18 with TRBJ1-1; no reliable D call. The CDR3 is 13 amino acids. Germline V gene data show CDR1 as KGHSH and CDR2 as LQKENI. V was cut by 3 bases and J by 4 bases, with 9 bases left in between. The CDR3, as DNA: TGTGCCAGCTCACCGTTCGAGAGCACTGAAGCTTTCTTT. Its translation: CASSPFESTEAFF.

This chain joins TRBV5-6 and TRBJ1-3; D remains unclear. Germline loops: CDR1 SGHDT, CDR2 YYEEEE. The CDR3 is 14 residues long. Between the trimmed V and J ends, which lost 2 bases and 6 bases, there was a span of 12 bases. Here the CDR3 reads CASSFRFSENTIYF. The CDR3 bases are TGTGCCAGCAGCTTTAGGTTTAGTGAAAACACCATATATTTT.

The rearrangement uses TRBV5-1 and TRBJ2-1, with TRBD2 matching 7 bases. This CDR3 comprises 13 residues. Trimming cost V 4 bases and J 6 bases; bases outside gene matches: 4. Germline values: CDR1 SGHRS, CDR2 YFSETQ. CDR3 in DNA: TGCGCCAGCAGCCGCGGGGGATCCAATGAGCAGTTCTTC. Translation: CASSRGGSNEQFF.

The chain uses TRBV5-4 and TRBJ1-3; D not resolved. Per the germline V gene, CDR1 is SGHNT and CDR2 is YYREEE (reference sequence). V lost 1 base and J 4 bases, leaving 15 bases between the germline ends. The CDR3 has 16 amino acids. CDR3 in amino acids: CASSLIPATGGNTIYF. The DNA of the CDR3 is TGTGCCAGCAGCTTGATACCGGCGACTGGAGGAAACACCATATATTTT.

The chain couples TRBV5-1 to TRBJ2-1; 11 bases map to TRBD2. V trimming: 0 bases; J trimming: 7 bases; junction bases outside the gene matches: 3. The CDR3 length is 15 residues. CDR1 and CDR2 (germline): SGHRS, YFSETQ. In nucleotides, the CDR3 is TGCGCCAGCAGCTTGGGACTAGCGGGAATAAATGAGCAGTTCTTC. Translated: CASSLGLAGINEQFF. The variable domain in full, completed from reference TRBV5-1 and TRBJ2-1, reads KAGVTQTPRYLIKTRGQQVTLSCSPISGHRSVSWYQQTPGQGLQFLFEYFSETQRNKGNFPGRFSGRQFSNSRSEMNVSTLELGDSALYLCASSLGLAGINEQFFGPGTRLTVL.

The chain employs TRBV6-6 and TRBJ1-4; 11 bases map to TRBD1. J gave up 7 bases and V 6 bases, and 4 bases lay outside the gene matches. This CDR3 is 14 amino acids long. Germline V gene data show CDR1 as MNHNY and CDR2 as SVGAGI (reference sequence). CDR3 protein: CASSRTGGVEKLFF. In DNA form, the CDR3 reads TGTGCCAGCAGCCGGACAGGGGGCGTTGAAAAACTGTTTTTT.

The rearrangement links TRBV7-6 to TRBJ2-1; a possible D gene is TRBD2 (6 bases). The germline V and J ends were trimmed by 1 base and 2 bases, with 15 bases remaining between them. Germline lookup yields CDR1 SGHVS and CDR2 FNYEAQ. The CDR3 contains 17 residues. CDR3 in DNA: TGTGCCAGCAGCTTAGAGGGAGCGGGTGGGCCCTACAATGAGCAGTTCTTC. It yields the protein CASSLEGAGGPYNEQFF.

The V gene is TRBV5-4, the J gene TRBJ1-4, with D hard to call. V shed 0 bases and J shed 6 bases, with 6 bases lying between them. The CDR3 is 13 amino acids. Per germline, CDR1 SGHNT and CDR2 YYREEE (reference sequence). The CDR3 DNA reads TGTGCCAGCAGCTTGGAGGGATATGAAAAACTGTTTTTT. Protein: CASSLEGYEKLFF.

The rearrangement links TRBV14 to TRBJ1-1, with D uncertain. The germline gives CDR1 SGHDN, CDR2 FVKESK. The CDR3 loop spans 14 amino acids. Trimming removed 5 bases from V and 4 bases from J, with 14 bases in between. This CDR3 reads CASSAATGGTEAFF. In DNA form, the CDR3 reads TGTGCCAGCAGCGCAGCCACGGGAGGCACTGAAGCTTTCTTT.

Here the CDR3 reads CASSPGQGVYGYTF. CDR3 nucleotide sequence: TGCGCCAGCAGTCCCGGACAGGGAGTCTATGGCTACACCTTC. The genes are TRBV10-2 and TRBJ1-2; the match to TRBD1 covers 8 bases. Trimming removed 5 bases from V and 4 bases from J; junction bases left unmatched: 6. The germline V gene encodes CDR1 WSHSY and CDR2 SAAADI. The CDR3 length is 14 residues.

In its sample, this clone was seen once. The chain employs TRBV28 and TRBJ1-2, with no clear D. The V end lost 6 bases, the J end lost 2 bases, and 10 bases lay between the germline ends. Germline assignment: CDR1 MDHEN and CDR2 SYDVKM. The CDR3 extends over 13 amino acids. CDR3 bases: TGTGCCAGCAGAGTTAACCCAAACTATGGCTACACCTTC. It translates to CASRVNPNYGYTF.

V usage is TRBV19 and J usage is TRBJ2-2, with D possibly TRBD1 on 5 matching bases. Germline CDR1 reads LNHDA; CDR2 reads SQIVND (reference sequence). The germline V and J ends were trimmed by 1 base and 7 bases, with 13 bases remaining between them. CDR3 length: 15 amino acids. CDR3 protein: CASSIVRQGNGELFF. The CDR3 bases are TGTGCCAGTAGTATAGTGAGGCAGGGTAACGGGGAGCTGTTTTTT.

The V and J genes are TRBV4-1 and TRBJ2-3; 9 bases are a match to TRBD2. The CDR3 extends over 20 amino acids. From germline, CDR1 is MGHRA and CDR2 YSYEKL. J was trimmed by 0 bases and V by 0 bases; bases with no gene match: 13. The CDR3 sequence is CASSQDSLAGKKTSTDTQYF. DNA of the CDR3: TGCGCCAGCAGCCAAGACTCTCTAGCGGGGAAGAAGACTAGCACAGATACGCAGTATTTT.

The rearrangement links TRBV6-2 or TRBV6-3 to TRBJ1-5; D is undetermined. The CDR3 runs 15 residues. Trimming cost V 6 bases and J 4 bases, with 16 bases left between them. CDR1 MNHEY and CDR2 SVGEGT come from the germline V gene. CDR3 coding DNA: TGTGCCAGCAGCCCCCGGGCCCCACTAAATCAGCCCCAGCATTTT. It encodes CASSPRAPLNQPQHF.

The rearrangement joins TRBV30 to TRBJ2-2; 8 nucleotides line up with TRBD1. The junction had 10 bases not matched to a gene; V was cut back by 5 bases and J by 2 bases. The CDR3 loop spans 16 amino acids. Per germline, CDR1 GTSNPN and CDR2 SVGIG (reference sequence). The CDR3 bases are TGTGCCTGGCAGCCTCTCGGACAGGGCAACACCGGGGAGCTGTTTTTT. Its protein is CAWQPLGQGNTGELFF. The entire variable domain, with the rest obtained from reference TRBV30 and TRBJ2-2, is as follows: SQTIHQWPATLVQPVGSPLSLECTVEGTSNPNLYWYRQAAGRGLQLLFYSVGIGQISSEVPQNLSASRPQDRQFILSSKKLLLSDSGFYLCAWQPLGQGNTGELFFGEGSRLTVL.

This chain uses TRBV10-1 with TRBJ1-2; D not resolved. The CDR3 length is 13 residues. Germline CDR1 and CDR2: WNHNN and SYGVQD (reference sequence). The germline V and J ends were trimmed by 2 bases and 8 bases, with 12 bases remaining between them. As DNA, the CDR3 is TGCGCCAGCAGTGAGATTCGGACGGGAGGCTACACCTTC. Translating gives CASSEIRTGGYTF.

The chain's CDR3 is CASSPGQGDYGYTF. In DNA, the CDR3 is TGTGCCAGCAGCCCGGGACAGGGGGACTATGGCTACACCTTC. This chain uses TRBV6-6 with TRBJ1-2, with 11 bases lining up with TRBD1. V shed 6 bases and J 3 bases; nucleotides not matched to a gene: 3. Germline V CDR1 and CDR2: MNHNY, SVGAGI (reference sequence). The CDR3 totals 14 residues.